The T cell receptor beta chain described here comes from a study of shared clonotypes between healthy human individuals. The study's findings and limits: Exclusively blood specimens were collected; tissue repertoires likely differ. Compared with memory subsets, naive subsets generally had larger estimated richness.

This table comes from immunoSEQ multiplex PCR, and its TCRdb copy is limited to in-frame clones, with some not included. The sample comprises roughly 2,000,000 clones, about 94% of which are singletons, and approximately 1.6% rests with the top ten. About this clone itself: Its antigen is currently unknown.

The naive CD8 population came from CD45RO-negative cells selected for CCR7, without terminally differentiated effector memory CD45RA+ cells. Donors comprised only Caucasian adults living in Nashville, Tennessee. This TCR came from a young man in good health. Some clones in this sample may be carry-over from other donors' samples. Sequenced material: naive CD8+ T cells from PBMCs.

CDR3 protein: CASSLIWEGAAISNQPQHF. The DNA for the CDR3 is TGTGCCAGCAGCTTGATATGGGAGGGCGCTGCGATTAGCAATCAGCCCCAGCATTTT. V is TRBV2 and J is TRBJ1-5; D is undetermined. Germline values: CDR1 SNHLY, CDR2 FYNNEI. V lost 6 bases, J lost 0 bases, and 24 bases lay in between. The CDR3 totals 19 residues.